The TCR beta chain described here comes from a study of cytomegalovirus exposure and HLA in healthy donors. This clone appeared a few times. CDR1 and CDR2 from the germline V gene are LNHDA and SQIVND (reference sequence). The V and J ends lost 7 bases and 8 bases, in that order; junction bases with no gene match: 6. The CDR3 length is 13 residues. Primers: 60 Vbeta forward and 13 Jbeta reverse. Sequencing used immunoSEQ multiplex PCR; TCRdb keeps in-frame clones, though not all of them. This table holds 100,000 to 150,000 clones, about 80% found once. This chain joins TRBV19 and TRBJ1-4; TRBD1 agrees at 8 bases. The receptor comes from a man younger than 45 in good health and CMV-seronegative. Sequencing was done on a sample of PBMCs. This CDR3 is CASTRGQVEKLFF. The DNA for the CDR3 is TGTGCCAGTACCAGGGGACAGGTGGAAAAACTGTTTTTT.